Listed here are 30 T cell receptor beta chains from one sample, sequenced in a study of T cells after yellow fever vaccination. One entry per CDR3 protein, called by TCRdb with MiXCR from the 5' RACE reads. Of roughly 50,000 distinct CDR3 sequences in the sample, approximately 7% were seen once. Here the sequenced sample was CD8+ T cells sorted from PBMCs, taken around 15 days after the first yellow fever vaccination. The receptor set was obtained from a man between 18 and 29 years old who received the YFV17D yellow fever vaccine.

Ten or more counts support this clonotype. This rearrangement joins TRBV9 to TRBJ2-7, with D possibly TRBD2 on 6 matching bases. Trimming pared 0 bases from V and 4 bases from J, leaving 11 bases between. CDR1 is SGDLS, CDR2 YYNGEE, per germline. The CDR3 runs 14 residues. This CDR3 reads CASSVDEGGYEQYF. CDR3 nucleotide sequence: TGTGCCAGCAGCGTAGACGAGGGAGGTTACGAGCAGTACTTC.

In its sample, this clonotype was seen many times. The CDR3 DNA reads as TGTGCCAGCAGCCTCGGGACTAGCGGGGGGGTCCATGAGCAGTTCTTC. Encoded protein: CASSLGTSGGVHEQFF. The gene calls are TRBV5-6 and TRBJ2-1, with 16 bases aligning to TRBD2. CDR3 length equals 16 residues. Unmatched junction bases numbered 6, after V lost 4 bases and J lost 8 bases. Germline assignment: CDR1 SGHDT and CDR2 YYEEEE.

The rearrangement joins TRBV23-1 to TRBJ2-7; D not resolved. TRBV23-1 falls under the ORF class, with uncertain function. Trimming pared 0 bases from V and 0 bases from J, leaving 9 bases between. The CDR3 runs to 15 residues. In DNA form, the CDR3 reads TGCGCCAGCAGTCAATCGGGGTCTAGCTCCTACGAGCAGTACGTC. Amino acids: CASSQSGSSSYEQYV.

This clonotype was found many times. The chain uses TRBV6-2 or TRBV6-3 and TRBJ2-1; TRBD2 matches at 7 bases. The CDR3 covers 15 residues. Per germline, CDR1 MNHEY and CDR2 SVGEGT. With V trimmed by 6 bases and J by 0 bases, 5 bases remained unmatched. CDR3 residues: CASSRRGSSYNEQFF. The DNA of the CDR3 is TGTGCCAGCAGCCGCCGCGGGAGCTCCTACAATGAGCAGTTCTTC.

The table lists this clonotype with many counts. The CDR3 nucleotides read TGTGCCAGCAGTTACGGACAGGGAGGCAATCAGCCCCAGCATTTT. This gives the protein CASSYGQGGNQPQHF. This chain connects TRBV11-2 to TRBJ1-5; 8 bases fit TRBD1. CDR1 is SGHAT, CDR2 FQNNGV, per germline. The junction had 6 bases not matched to a gene; V was cut back by 6 bases and J by 2 bases. The CDR3 extends over 15 amino acids. The whole variable domain, filled in from reference TRBV11-2 and TRBJ1-5, reads EAGVAQSPRYKIIEKRQSVAFWCNPISGHATLYWYQQILGQGPKLLIQFQNNGVVDDSQLPKDRFSAERLKGVDSTLKIQPAKLEDSAVYLCASSYGQGGNQPQHFGDGTRLSIL.

The chain couples TRBV20-1 to TRBJ2-1, with 9 bases lining up with TRBD2. The V and J ends lost 6 bases and 2 bases, in that order; junction bases with no gene match: 11. Germline V gives CDR1 DFQATT, CDR2 SNEGSKA (reference sequence). The length of the CDR3 is 16 residues. CDR3 amino acids: CSAPESLAGPYNEQFF. The CDR3 DNA sequence: TGCAGTGCCCCCGAGTCCCTAGCGGGGCCCTACAATGAGCAGTTCTTC.

The table lists this clonotype with many counts. This chain links TRBV7-9 with TRBJ1-4; a possible D gene is TRBD1 (6 bases). The CDR3 is made up of 16 amino acids. V gave up 5 bases and J gave up 3 bases, with 16 bases separating them. The germline CDR1 and CDR2 sequences are SEHNR and FQNEAQ (reference sequence). CDR3 in amino acids: CASSPVQGWANEKLFF. The CDR3 nucleotides are TGTGCCAGCAGCCCAGTACAGGGATGGGCTAATGAAAAACTGTTTTTT.

This clonotype was found many times. Here the CDR3 DNA reads TGTGCCAGTAGTATTTATGCCGGGGTTAGCACAGATACGCAGTATTTT. It is translated as CASSIYAGVSTDTQYF. V is TRBV19 and J is TRBJ2-3; D possibly corresponds to TRBD2 (5 bases). The CDR3 is made up of 16 amino acids. Germline V gene data show CDR1 as LNHDA and CDR2 as SQIVND (reference sequence). Trimming stripped 3 bases from V and 0 bases from J, with 13 bases between.

Ten or more counts support this clonotype. The rearrangement joins TRBV7-2 to TRBJ2-7; 11 bases align to TRBD1. In germline, CDR1 is SGHTA, CDR2 FQGNSA. CDR3 length: 14 residues. V shed 7 bases, J shed 6 bases, and the junction held 8 bases outside the gene matches. The CDR3 sequence is CASTYEGTGGEQYV. The CDR3 nucleotides read TGTGCCAGCACCTACGAAGGGACAGGGGGCGAGCAGTACGTC.

This clonotype was seen many times. This chain links TRBV5-6 with TRBJ2-7; D ambiguous. Trimming took off 4 bases at V and 6 bases at J, with 20 bases between the two ends. Germline CDR1 and CDR2: SGHDT and YYEEEE. The CDR3 spans 15 residues. The DNA of the CDR3 is TGTGCCAGCAGCGCACTGCTTGGCACTCCAGGCGAGCAGTACGTC. This sequence encodes CASSALLGTPGEQYV.

This clonotype was seen a handful of times. This chain uses TRBV12-3 or TRBV12-4 with TRBJ1-2, with D perhaps TRBD1 (5 bases). The CDR3 is made up of 13 amino acids. The V end was cut by 4 bases, the J end by 4 bases, with 10 bases between. In DNA form, the CDR3 reads TGTGCCAGCAGTTACCCGGGGGGCTATGGCTACACCTTC. Protein sequence: CASSYPGGYGYTF.

In this sample, this clonotype turned up many times. CDR3 in DNA: TGTGCCGAAAACGAAGGGGCGGGAGATACGCAGTATTTT. Translated, it gives CAENEGAGDTQYF. This sequence joins TRBV7-2 and TRBJ2-3; D may correspond to TRBD1 or TRBD2 (5 bases each). V lost 11 bases and J 5 bases, leaving 17 bases between the germline ends. This CDR3 comprises 13 residues. Germline V gene lookup returns CDR1 SGHTA and CDR2 FQGNSA.

This clonotype is medium-sized. The V and J genes are TRBV27 and TRBJ2-1; the match to TRBD1 covers 7 bases. Trimming at V came to 0 bases and at J to 10 bases, leaving 9 bases not matched to a gene. The germline CDR1 and CDR2 sequences are MNHEY and SMNVEV (reference sequence). CDR3 size: 15 residues. CDR3 sequence reads: CASSLSGTERQEQFF. CDR3 coding DNA: TGTGCCAGCAGTTTATCAGGGACAGAACGACAGGAGCAGTTCTTC.

This clonotype showed up many times. The rearrangement links TRBV7-8 to TRBJ2-1; 7 nucleotides agree with TRBD2. J was trimmed by 6 bases and V by 0 bases; bases with no gene match: 5. CDR1 and CDR2 from the germline V gene are SGHVS and FQNEAQ. The CDR3 runs to 15 residues. DNA of the CDR3: TGTGCCAGCAGCTTAGCAGCGGGGCCCTCCAATGAGCAGTTCTTC. Encoded protein: CASSLAAGPSNEQFF. Supplemented by reference TRBV7-8 and TRBJ2-1, the full variable domain reads GAGVSQSPRYKVAKRGQDVALRCDPISGHVSLFWYQQALGQGPEFLTYFQNEAQLDKSGLPSDRFFAERPEGSVSTLKIQRTQQEDSAVYLCASSLAAGPSNEQFFGPGTRLTVL.

In this sample, this clonotype turned up many times. V usage is TRBV5-1 and J usage is TRBJ2-5; TRBD1 might be the D (5 bases). The CDR3 spans 11 residues. The germline CDR1 and CDR2 sequences are SGHRS and YFSETQ. Trimming shortened V by 5 bases and J by 5 bases, and 7 bases separated the two germline ends. The CDR3 nucleotides read TGCGCCAGCAGATCAGGGGAGACCCAGTACTTC. Protein sequence: CASRSGETQYF.

Many counts were recorded for this clonotype. The chain recombines TRBV4-1 with TRBJ1-6; D perhaps matches TRBD1 (5 bases). CDR1 is MGHRA, CDR2 YSYEKL, per germline. With 0 bases removed from V and 7 bases from J, the gap between germline ends came to 13 bases. The CDR3 has 16 residues. This CDR3 is CASSQDRTGRNSPLHF. The CDR3 coding sequence is TGCGCCAGCAGCCAAGATCGAACAGGCCGGAATTCACCCCTCCACTTT.

This clonotype was observed many times. This chain joins TRBV12-3 or TRBV12-4 and TRBJ1-1, with D hard to call. With 4 bases removed from V and 1 base from J, the gap between germline ends came to 10 bases. This CDR3 contains 14 residues. The DNA for the CDR3 is TGTGCCAGCAGTTCGGCAGACAAGAACACTGAAGCTTTCTTT. It encodes CASSSADKNTEAFF.

This clonotype was counted at least ten times. This chain joins TRBV12-3 or TRBV12-4 and TRBJ2-1; possibly TRBD1 for D (5 bases). V shed 5 bases and J shed 9 bases, with 23 bases lying between them. CDR3 length: 16 residues. The CDR3 sequence is CASSPRMGPDIGEQFF. The DNA for the CDR3 is TGTGCCAGCAGTCCCCGTATGGGTCCGGACATTGGTGAGCAGTTCTTC.

A word on this clonotype: One base away lies a much larger clone, so this may be a sequencing read error. This chain joins TRBV29-1 and TRBJ2-6; possible D gene TRBD1, 5 bases. Looked up from germline, CDR1 is SQVTM and CDR2 is ANQGSEA. The CDR3 has 15 amino acids. The CDR3: CGVRTKGAGANVLTF. DNA for the CDR3: TGCGGCGTGAGGACAAAAGGGGCTGGGGCCAACGTCCTGACTTTC.

As to this clonotype: Germline is not matched at one junction end, which may reflect a read error. The chain joins TRBV5-6 to TRBJ2-7; possibly TRBD1 for D (5 bases). The germline V gene encodes CDR1 SGHDT and CDR2 YYEEEE. The CDR3 sequence is 13 residues long. The CDR3: CAISLGPPYEQYF. The CDR3 DNA follows: TGTGCCATCAGCCTGGGGCCCCCCTACGAGCAGTACTTC. Together with reference TRBV5-6 and TRBJ2-7, the CDR3 gives the full variable domain: DAGVTQSPTHLIKTRGQQVTLRCSPKSGHDTVSWYQQALGQGPQFIFQYYEEEERQRGNFPDRFSGHQFPNYSSELNVNALLLGDSALYLCAISLGPPYEQYFGPGTRLTVT.

This clonotype was counted ten times or more. The V and J genes are TRBV27 and TRBJ2-1; 10 bases are shared with TRBD2. Germline values: CDR1 MNHEY, CDR2 SMNVEV (reference sequence). With 5 bases clipped from V and 8 bases from J, the junction kept 6 bases outside the gene matches. This CDR3 is built from 14 residues. The DNA for the CDR3 is TGTGCCAGCAGTAGCCTAGCGGGGGTTTATGAGCAGTTCTTC. Translated, it gives CASSSLAGVYEQFF.

This clonotype was counted at least ten times. This chain uses TRBV7-9 with TRBJ1-1, with unresolved D. Per the germline V gene, CDR1 is SEHNR and CDR2 is FQNEAQ (reference sequence). V was shortened by 1 base and J by 1 base, with 10 bases between the two germline ends. The CDR3 is made up of 15 amino acids. The CDR3 protein is CASSLVSHPNTEAFF. Here the CDR3 DNA reads TGTGCCAGCAGCTTAGTCTCACACCCGAACACTGAAGCTTTCTTT.

This clonotype was found a few times. This chain links TRBV5-5 with TRBJ1-5, with D perhaps matching TRBD1 (5 bases). Between the trimmed V and J ends, which lost 3 bases and 3 bases, there was a span of 10 bases. The CDR3 loop spans 14 amino acids. Per the germline V gene, CDR1 is SGHKS and CDR2 is YYEKEE (reference sequence). The CDR3 DNA reads TGTGCCAGCAGCTCCGACAGAGTCAATCAGCCCCAGCATTTT. This codes for CASSSDRVNQPQHF.

V is TRBV27 and J is TRBJ1-5, with D unclear. The ends were cut back, 2 bases at V and 7 bases at J, with 12 bases in the middle. CDR1 is MNHEY and CDR2 is SMNVEV in the germline V gene (reference sequence). The CDR3 contains 14 residues. CDR3 nucleotide sequence: TGTGCCAGCAGTTTACTGGGGTCGGGGCAGCCCCAGCATTTT. Its protein product is CASSLLGSGQPQHF.

This chain connects TRBV19 to TRBJ1-5; 7 bases align to TRBD1. V was pared by 5 bases and J by 0 bases, with 7 bases of the junction left unmatched. Looked up from germline, CDR1 is LNHDA and CDR2 is SQIVND (reference sequence). CDR3 length: 16 amino acids. The CDR3 DNA is TGTGCCAGTAGTCCGCAGGGGGGGTATAGCAATCAGCCCCAGCATTTT. Translated, it gives CASSPQGGYSNQPQHF.

The table lists this clonotype with many counts. The chain uses TRBV20-1 and TRBJ1-4, with D unclear. This CDR3 comprises 11 residues. Between the trimmed V and J ends, which lost 0 bases and 13 bases, there was a span of 9 bases. Germline V CDR1 and CDR2: DFQATT, SNEGSKA (reference sequence). Here the CDR3 reads CSARDYGLLFF. CDR3 in DNA: TGCAGTGCTAGAGATTACGGGTTACTGTTTTTT.

This clonotype was observed at least ten times. This chain joins TRBV12-5 and TRBJ2-7, with 7 bases fitting TRBD1. The junction had 5 bases not matched to a gene; V was cut back by 0 bases and J by 9 bases. This CDR3 has 13 amino acids. CDR1 and CDR2 (germline): LGHNT, FRNRAP. CDR3 amino acids: CASGLVGTVVQYF. The DNA for the CDR3 is TGTGCTAGTGGTTTGGTAGGGACAGTGGTGCAGTACTTC.

This clonotype was seen repeatedly, ten times or more. The chain recombines TRBV25-1 with TRBJ1-3; a weak D match, TRBD1 (5 bases). CDR3 length: 16 amino acids. CDR1 is MGHDK and CDR2 is SYGVNS in the germline V gene. The V and J ends lost 3 bases and 4 bases respectively, with 16 bases between them. CDR3 amino acids: CASSENGLRGGNTIYF. The CDR3 region has the DNA TGTGCCAGCAGTGAGAACGGGTTGAGGGGCGGAAACACCATATATTTT.

Concerning this clonotype itself: A much larger clone lies one base from this, so it may be a read error. The rearrangement links TRBV5-5 to TRBJ2-3; 7 bases align to TRBD2. Germline-derived CDR1 and CDR2 are SGHKS and YYEKEE (reference sequence). This CDR3 spans 14 amino acids. Trimming removed 6 bases from V and 1 base from J; junction bases left unmatched: 5. The CDR3 nucleotides are TGTGCCAGCAAAGTCAGCGGGGGCACAGATACGCAGTATTTT. Protein sequence: CASKVSGGTDTQYF.

This clonotype was recorded many times. This sequence joins TRBV6-6 and TRBJ1-6; 9 bases line up with TRBD1. CDR1 and CDR2 (germline): MNHNY, SVGAGI (reference sequence). CDR3 length: 13 amino acids. Losses at the gene ends were 7 bases for V and 10 bases for J; bases not matched to a gene: 5. The CDR3 spells CASTGTGRSPLHF. The CDR3 DNA reads TGTGCCAGCACCGGGACAGGGAGATCACCCCTCCACTTT.